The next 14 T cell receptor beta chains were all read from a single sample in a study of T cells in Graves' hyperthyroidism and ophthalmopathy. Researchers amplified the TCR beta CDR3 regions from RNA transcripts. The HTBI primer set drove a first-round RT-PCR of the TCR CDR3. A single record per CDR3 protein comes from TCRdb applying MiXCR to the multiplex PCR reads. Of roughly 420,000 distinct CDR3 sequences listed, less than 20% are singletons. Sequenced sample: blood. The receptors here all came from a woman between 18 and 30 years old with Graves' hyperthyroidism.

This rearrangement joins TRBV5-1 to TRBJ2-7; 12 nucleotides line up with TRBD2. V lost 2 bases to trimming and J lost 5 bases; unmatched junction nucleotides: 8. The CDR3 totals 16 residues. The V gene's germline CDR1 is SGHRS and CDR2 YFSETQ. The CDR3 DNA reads TGCGCCAGCAGCTTCGGATTTCTAGCGGGAGGGAACGAGCAGTACTTC. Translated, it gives CASSFGFLAGGNEQYF. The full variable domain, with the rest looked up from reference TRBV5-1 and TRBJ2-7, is KAGVTQTPRYLIKTRGQQVTLSCSPISGHRSVSWYQQTPGQGLQFLFEYFSETQRNKGNFPGRFSGRQFSNSRSEMNVSTLELGDSALYLCASSFGFLAGGNEQYFGPGTRLTVT.

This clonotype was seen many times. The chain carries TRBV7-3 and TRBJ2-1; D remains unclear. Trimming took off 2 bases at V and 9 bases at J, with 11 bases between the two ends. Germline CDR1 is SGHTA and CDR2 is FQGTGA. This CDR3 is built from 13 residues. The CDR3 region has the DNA TGTGCCAGCAGCTTAGATCGGCGCGGTGAGCAGTTCTTC. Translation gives CASSLDRRGEQFF. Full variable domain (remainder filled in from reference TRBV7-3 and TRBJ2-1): GAGVSQTPSNKVTEKGKYVELRCDPISGHTALYWYRQSLGQGPEFLIYFQGTGAADDSGLPNDRFFAVRPEGSVSTLKIQRTERGDSAVYLCASSLDRRGEQFFGPGTRLTVL.

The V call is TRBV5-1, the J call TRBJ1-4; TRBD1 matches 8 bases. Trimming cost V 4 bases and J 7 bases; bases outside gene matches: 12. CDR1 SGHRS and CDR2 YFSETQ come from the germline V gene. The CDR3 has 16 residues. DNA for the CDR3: TGCGCCAGCAGCGTAACCCCAGGGGGCTCAGGTGAAAAACTGTTTTTT. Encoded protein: CASSVTPGGSGEKLFF. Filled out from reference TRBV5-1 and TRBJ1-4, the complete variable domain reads KAGVTQTPRYLIKTRGQQVTLSCSPISGHRSVSWYQQTPGQGLQFLFEYFSETQRNKGNFPGRFSGRQFSNSRSEMNVSTLELGDSALYLCASSVTPGGSGEKLFFGSGTQLSVL.

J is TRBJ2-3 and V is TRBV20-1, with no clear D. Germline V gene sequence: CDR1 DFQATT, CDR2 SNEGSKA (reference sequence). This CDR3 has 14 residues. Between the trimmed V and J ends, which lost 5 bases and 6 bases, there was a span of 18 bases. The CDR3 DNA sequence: TGCAGTGCTGGGCGGCGGATCCTCCCCGATACGCAGTATTTT. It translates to CSAGRRILPDTQYF.

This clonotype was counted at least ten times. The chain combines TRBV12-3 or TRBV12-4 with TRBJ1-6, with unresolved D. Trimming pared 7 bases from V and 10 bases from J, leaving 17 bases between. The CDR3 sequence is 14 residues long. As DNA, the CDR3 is TGTGCCAGCAATAAAGCGGGGTCGGGGTCACCCCTCCACTTT. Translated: CASNKAGSGSPLHF.

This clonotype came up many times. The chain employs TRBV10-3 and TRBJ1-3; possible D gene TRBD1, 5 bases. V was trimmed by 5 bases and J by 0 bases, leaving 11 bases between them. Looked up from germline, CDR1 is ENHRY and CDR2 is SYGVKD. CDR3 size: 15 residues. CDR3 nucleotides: TGTGCCATCAGTTCCGACAGCCACTCTGGAAACACCATATATTTT. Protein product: CAISSDSHSGNTIYF.

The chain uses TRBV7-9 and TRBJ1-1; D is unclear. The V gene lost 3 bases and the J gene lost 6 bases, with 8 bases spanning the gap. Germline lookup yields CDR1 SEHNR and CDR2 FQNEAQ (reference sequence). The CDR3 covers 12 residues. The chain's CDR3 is CASSLVLAEAFF. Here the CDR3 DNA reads TGTGCCAGCAGCTTGGTTCTCGCTGAAGCTTTCTTT.

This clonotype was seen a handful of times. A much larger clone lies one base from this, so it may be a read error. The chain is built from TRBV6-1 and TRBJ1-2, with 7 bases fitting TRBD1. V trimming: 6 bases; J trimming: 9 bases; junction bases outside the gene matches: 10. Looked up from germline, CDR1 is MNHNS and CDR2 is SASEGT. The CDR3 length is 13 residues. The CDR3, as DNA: TGTGCCAGCAGCCGTGGACAGGCGGATAGCTACACCTTC. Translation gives CASSRGQADSYTF.

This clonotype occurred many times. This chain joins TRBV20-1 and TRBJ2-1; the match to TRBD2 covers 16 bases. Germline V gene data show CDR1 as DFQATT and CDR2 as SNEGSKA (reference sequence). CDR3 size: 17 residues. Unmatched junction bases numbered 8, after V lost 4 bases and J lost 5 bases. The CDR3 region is CSATPGLAGGFDNEQFF. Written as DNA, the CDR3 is TGCAGTGCTACCCCGGGACTAGCGGGGGGGTTTGACAATGAGCAGTTCTTC.

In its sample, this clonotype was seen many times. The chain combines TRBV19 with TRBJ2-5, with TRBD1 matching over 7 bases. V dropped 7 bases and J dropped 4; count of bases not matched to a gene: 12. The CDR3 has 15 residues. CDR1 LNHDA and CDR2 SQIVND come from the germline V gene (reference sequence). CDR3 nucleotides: TGTGCCAGTACCCAGTCCTGGGACAGACGAGAGACCCAGTACTTC. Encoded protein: CASTQSWDRRETQYF.

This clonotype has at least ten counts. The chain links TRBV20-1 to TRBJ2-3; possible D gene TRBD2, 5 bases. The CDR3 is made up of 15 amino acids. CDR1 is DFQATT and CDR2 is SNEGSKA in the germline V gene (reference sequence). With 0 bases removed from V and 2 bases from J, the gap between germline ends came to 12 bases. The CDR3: CSARDPQRTTDTQYF. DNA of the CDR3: TGCAGTGCTAGAGATCCCCAGCGGACCACAGATACGCAGTATTTT.

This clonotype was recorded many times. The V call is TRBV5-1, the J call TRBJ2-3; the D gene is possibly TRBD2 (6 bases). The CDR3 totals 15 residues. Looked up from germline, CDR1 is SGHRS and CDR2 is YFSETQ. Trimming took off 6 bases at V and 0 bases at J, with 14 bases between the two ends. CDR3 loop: CASKSAGRSTDTQYF. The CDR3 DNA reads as TGCGCCAGCAAGTCGGCGGGGAGAAGCACAGATACGCAGTATTTT.

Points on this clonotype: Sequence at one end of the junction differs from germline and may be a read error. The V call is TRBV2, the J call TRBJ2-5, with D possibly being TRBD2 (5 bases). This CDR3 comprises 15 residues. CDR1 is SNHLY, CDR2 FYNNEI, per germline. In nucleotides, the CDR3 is TGTACCAGCAGTACCACACGGGGTATCGCGGAGACCCAGTACTTC. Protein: CTSSTTRGIAETQYF.

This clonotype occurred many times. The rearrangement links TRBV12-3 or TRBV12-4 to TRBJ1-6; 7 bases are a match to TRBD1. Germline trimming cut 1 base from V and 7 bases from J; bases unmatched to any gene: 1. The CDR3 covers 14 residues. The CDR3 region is CASSLGRGNSPLHF. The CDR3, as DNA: TGTGCCAGCAGTTTAGGCAGGGGGAATTCACCCCTCCACTTT.